The sequence of this T cell receptor beta chain was determined in a study of CD8 T cells in Susac syndrome. Study-level points and caveats: As acknowledged by the study, its TCR sequencing and HLA analysis included a relatively small number of individuals.

In regard to this clonotype: Its antigen is currently unknown.

Random hexamers were used to reverse transcribe an amount of about 0.45 to 1 ug RNA. Across 54 Vbeta and 13 Jbeta, immunoSEQ multiplex PCR amplified TCR beta CDR3. TCRdb redid the calling of the immunoSEQ multiplex PCR reads with MiXCR, one entry per CDR3 protein. The sample holds fewer than 300,000 distinct CDR3 sequences, approximately 84% seen once. TEMRA cells were FACS-enriched, and CD8+ and CD4+ T cells were isolated negatively. The CDR3 length is 13 residues. The V gene end was trimmed by 4 bases and the J gene end by 1 base; junction bases not matched to a gene: 1. Per germline, CDR1 SGDLS and CDR2 YYNGEE.

V is TRBV9 and J is TRBJ1-1, with TRBD1 matching over 7 bases. This sequence was found in a human donor with multiple sclerosis. Sequences were obtained from CD8+ T cells from PBMCs. The CDR3 loop reads CASSPGGNTEAFF. The CDR3 DNA reads TGTGCCAGCAGCCCAGGGGGGAACACTGAAGCTTTCTTT.